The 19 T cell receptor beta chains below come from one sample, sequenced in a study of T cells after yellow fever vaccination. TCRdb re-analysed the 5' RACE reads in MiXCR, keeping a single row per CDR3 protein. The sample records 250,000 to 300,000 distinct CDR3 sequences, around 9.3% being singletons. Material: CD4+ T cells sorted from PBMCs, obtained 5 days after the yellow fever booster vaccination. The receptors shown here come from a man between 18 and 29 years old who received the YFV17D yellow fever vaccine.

This chain's CDR3 is CASSIRGQGTIGNQPQHF. For the CDR3, the DNA is TGTGCCAGTAGTATTAGAGGACAGGGTACTATTGGCAATCAGCCCCAGCATTTT. The chain is built from TRBV19 and TRBJ1-5, with TRBD1 identical over 8 bases. The trim removed 3 bases at V and 2 bases at J, leaving 12 bases unmatched. The length of the CDR3 is 18 residues. Germline lookup yields CDR1 LNHDA and CDR2 SQIVND (reference sequence). Combining the CDR3 with reference TRBV19 and TRBJ1-5 gives the whole variable domain DGGITQSPKYLFRKEGQNVTLSCEQNLNHDAMYWYRQDPGQGLRLIYYSQIVNDFQKGDIAEGYSVSREKKESFPLTVTSAQKNPTAFYLCASSIRGQGTIGNQPQHFGDGTRLSIL.

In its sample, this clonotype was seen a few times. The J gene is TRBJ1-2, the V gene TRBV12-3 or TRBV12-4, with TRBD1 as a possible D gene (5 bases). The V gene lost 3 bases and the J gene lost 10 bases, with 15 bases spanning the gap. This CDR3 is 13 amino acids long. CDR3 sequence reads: CASSFGLQVDYTF. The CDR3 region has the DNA TGTGCCAGCAGTTTTGGTTTACAGGTCGACTACACCTTC.

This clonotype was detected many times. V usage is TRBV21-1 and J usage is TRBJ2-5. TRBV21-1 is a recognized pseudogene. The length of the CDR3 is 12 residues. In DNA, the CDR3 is TGTGCCAGCCGAGCCGACGGGGAGACCCAGTACTTC. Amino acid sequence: CASRADGETQYF.

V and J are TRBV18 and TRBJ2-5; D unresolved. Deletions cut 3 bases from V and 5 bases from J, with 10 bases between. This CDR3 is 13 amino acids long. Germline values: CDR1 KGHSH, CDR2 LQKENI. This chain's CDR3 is CASSPLPAETQYF. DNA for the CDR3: TGTGCCAGCTCACCTCTCCCGGCCGAGACCCAGTACTTC.

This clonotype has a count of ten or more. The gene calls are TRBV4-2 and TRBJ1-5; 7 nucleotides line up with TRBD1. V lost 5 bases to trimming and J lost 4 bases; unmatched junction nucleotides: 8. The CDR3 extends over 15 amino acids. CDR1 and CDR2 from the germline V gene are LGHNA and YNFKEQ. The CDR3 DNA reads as TGTGCCAGCAGCGCTACCAGGGGGGGGAATCAGCCCCAGCATTTT. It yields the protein CASSATRGGNQPQHF.

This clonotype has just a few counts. The CDR3 sequence: CASSQWNQPQHF. The CDR3 DNA reads TGTGCCAGCAGCCAATGGAATCAGCCCCAGCATTTT. The genes are TRBV3-1 and TRBJ1-5; D unclear. The CDR3 contains 12 residues. Germline V gives CDR1 LGHDT, CDR2 YNNKEL (reference sequence). Deletions cut 2 bases from V and 4 bases from J, with 3 bases between.

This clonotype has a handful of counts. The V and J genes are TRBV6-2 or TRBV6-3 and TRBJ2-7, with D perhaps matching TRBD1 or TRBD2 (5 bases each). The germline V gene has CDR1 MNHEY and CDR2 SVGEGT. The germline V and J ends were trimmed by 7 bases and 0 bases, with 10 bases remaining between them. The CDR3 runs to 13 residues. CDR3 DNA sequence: TGTGCCAGCATATCCGGGACCTCCTACGAGCAGTACGTC. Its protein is CASISGTSYEQYV.

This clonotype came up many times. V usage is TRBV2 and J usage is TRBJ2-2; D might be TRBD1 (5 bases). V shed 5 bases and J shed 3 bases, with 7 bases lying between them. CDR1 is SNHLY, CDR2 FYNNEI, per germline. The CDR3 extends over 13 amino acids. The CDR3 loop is CASSRQYTGELFF. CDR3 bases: TGTGCCAGCAGTAGACAGTACACCGGGGAGCTGTTTTTT. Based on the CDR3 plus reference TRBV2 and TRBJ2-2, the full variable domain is EPEVTQTPSHQVTQMGQEVILRCVPISNHLYFYWYRQILGQKVEFLVSFYNNEISEKSEIFDDQFSVERPDGSNFTLKIRSTKLEDSAMYFCASSRQYTGELFFGEGSRLTVL.

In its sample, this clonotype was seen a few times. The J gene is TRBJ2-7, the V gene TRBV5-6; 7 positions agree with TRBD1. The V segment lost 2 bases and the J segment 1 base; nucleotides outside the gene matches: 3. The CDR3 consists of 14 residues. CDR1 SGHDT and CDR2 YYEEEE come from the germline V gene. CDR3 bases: TGTGCCAGCAGCTTCGCCAGGGGGTCCTACGAGCAGTACGTC. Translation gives CASSFARGSYEQYV.

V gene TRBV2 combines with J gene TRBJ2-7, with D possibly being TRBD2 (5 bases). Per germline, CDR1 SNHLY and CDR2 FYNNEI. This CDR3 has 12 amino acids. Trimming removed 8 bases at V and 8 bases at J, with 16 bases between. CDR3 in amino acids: CASQPPGSQQYF. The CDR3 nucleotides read TGTGCCAGCCAACCTCCGGGAAGCCAGCAGTACTTC. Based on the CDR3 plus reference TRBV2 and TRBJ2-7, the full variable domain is EPEVTQTPSHQVTQMGQEVILRCVPISNHLYFYWYRQILGQKVEFLVSFYNNEISEKSEIFDDQFSVERPDGSNFTLKIRSTKLEDSAMYFCASQPPGSQQYFGPGTRLTVT.

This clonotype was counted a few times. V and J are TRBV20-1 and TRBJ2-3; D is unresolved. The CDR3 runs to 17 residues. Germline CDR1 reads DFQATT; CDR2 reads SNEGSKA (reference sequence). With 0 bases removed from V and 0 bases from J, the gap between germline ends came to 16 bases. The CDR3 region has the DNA TGCAGTGCTAGAGATAGGGCCATCGCGCGTAGCACAGATACGCAGTATTTT. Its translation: CSARDRAIARSTDTQYF.

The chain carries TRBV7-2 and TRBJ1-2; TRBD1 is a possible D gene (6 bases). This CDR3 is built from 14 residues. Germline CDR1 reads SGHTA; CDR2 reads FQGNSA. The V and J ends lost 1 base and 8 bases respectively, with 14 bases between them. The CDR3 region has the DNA TGTGCCAGCAGCTTAGTGCAGGGGACGAGGGGCTACACCTTC. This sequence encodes CASSLVQGTRGYTF.

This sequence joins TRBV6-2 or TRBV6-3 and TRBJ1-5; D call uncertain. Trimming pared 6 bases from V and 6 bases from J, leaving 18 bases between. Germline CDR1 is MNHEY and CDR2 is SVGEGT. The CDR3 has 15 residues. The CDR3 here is CASSTPSAAGQPQHF. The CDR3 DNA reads TGTGCCAGCAGCACCCCGTCAGCGGCCGGTCAGCCCCAGCATTTT.

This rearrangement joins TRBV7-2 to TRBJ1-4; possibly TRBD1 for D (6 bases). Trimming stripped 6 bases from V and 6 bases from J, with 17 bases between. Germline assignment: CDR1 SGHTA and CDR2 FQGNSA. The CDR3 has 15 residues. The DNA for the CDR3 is TGTGCCAGCAGTAACACAGGGTGGGACTATGAAAAACTGTTTTTT. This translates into CASSNTGWDYEKLFF.

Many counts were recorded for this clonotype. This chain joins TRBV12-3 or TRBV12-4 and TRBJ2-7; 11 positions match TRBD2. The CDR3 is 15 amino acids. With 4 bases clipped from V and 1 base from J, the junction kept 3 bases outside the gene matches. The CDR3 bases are TGTGCCAGCAGTTCCACTAGCGGGGGTTCCTACGAGCAGTACTTC. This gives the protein CASSSTSGGSYEQYF.

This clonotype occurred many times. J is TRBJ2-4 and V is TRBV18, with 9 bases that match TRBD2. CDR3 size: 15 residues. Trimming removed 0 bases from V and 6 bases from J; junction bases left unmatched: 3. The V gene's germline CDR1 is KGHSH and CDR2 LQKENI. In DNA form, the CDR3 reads TGTGCCAGCTCACCACCAGCGCGGGGGGGAAACATTCAGTACTTC. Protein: CASSPPARGGNIQYF.

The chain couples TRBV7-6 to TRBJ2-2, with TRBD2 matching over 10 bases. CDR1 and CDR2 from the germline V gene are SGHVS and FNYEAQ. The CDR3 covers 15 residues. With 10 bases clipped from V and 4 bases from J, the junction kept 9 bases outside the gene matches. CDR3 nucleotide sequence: TGTGCCACCAAAGCGGGGGGGCCTACCACCGGGGAGCTGTTTTTT. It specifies CATKAGGPTTGELFF.

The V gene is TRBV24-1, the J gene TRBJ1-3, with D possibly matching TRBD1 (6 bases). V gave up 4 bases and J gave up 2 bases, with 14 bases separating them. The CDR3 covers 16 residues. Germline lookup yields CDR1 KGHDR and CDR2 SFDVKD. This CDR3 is CATSESLRGPGNTIYF. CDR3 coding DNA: TGTGCCACCAGTGAGTCCCTTCGGGGGCCTGGAAACACCATATATTTT.

The CDR3, as DNA: TGTGCCAGCAGCTTCGAAGGTGCACCCCTCCACTTT. This gives the protein CASSFEGAPLHF. The chain recombines TRBV7-3 with TRBJ1-6; D ambiguous. CDR1 and CDR2 from the germline V gene are SGHTA and FQGTGA. CDR3 size: 12 residues. Trimming pared 3 bases from V and 11 bases from J, leaving 8 bases between.